A selection of T cell receptor beta chains follows, all from one sample in a study of T cell clonotyping in hematopoietic cell transplantation. Data came from immunoSEQ multiplex PCR; TCRdb stores just in-frame clones and leaves some out. Of roughly 29,000 clones listed, roughly 80% were seen once; the top ten hold roughly 6.8%. The source was peripheral blood mononuclear cells, collected before stem cell transplant. The receptors were gathered from a woman aged 25-40 years with chronic myeloid leukemia. Some clones in this sample may be carry-over from other donors' samples. CDR3s include the opening cysteine and the closing phenylalanine or tryptophan. The D gene is left open where the match is weak. Clone sizes are given selectively: once, few, many, or a class where the clone is expanded.

len	d_gene	abundance	v_gene	j_gene	CDR3nt	CDR3aa
15	-	-	TRBV9	TRBJ1-2	TGTGCCAGCAGCCCCCTGGGGGGCCATGGGGATGGCTACACCTTC	CASSPLGGHGDGYTF
13	TRBD1	-	TRBV5-1	TRBJ1-5	TGCGCCAGCTCGACAGGGTCGGGGGGGCCCCAGCATTTT	CASSTGSGGPQHF
14	TRBD1	-	TRBV6-5	TRBJ1-2	TGTGCCAGCAGTCGGCCGGGACAGAGCTATGGCTACACCTTC	CASSRPGQSYGYTF
14	-	-	TRBV2	TRBJ1-5	TGTGCCAGCAGTGAAGATGGGGGGCGGCAGCCCCAGCATTTT	CASSEDGGRQPQHF
19	TRBD1	-	TRBV27	TRBJ2-7	TGTGCCAGCAGTTTATCCCGGGACAGGGGGCGCTCACCCTCCTACGAGCAGTACTTC	CASSLSRDRGRSPSYEQYF
14	TRBD1	-	TRBV6-5	TRBJ1-3	TGTGCCAGCAGTAGGGACAGCCAGTTCAACACCATATATTTT	CASSRDSQFNTIYF
12	-	few	TRBV30	TRBJ2-7	TGTGCTTGGTCCAGGAATACCTACGAGCAGTACTTC	CAWSRNTYEQYF
12	-	-	TRBV7-2	TRBJ2-5	TGTGCCAGCAGCTTGGGTCAAGAGACCCAGTACTTC	CASSLGQETQYF
15	-	once	TRBV6-4	TRBJ2-1	TGTGCCAGCAGTGAGATCCGGGGGCGATTCAATGAGCAGTTCTTC	CASSEIRGRFNEQFF
12	TRBD1	-	TRBV30	TRBJ1-2	TGTGCCTGGAGTACAGGGGTAGGTGGCTACACCTTC	CAWSTGVGGYTF
15	-	few	TRBV7-9	TRBJ1-5	TGTGCCAGCAGCTCCACGACAGTCTCCGGGCAGCCCCAGCATTTT	CASSSTTVSGQPQHF
16	-	-	TRBV9	TRBJ2-5	TGTGCCAGCAGCCTAGCCCCTGTAGGGGCCGGAGAGACCCAGTACTTC	CASSLAPVGAGETQYF
11	-	-	TRBV5-1	TRBJ2-2	TGCGCCAGCAGCTTGGCCGGGGAGCTGTTTTTT	CASSLAGELFF
16	-	-	TRBV7-2	TRBJ1-6	TGTGCCAGCAGCTCGTTCCTCGGGGCTGGGAACTCACCCCTCCACTTT	CASSSFLGAGNSPLHF
13	-	-	TRBV10-1	TRBJ2-2	TGCGCCAGCAGCGCAGCGGGCACCGGGGAGCTGTTTTTT	CASSAAGTGELFF
14	TRBD2	-	TRBV27	TRBJ2-5	TGTGCCAGCACCCGTGGCGGGGGGCAAGAGACCCAGTACTTC	CASTRGGGQETQYF
17	-	-	TRBV5-1	TRBJ2-6	TGCGCCAGCAGTCAAACAGGCGTCGGCTCTGGGGCCAACGTCCTGACTTTC	CASSQTGVGSGANVLTF
12	-	-	TRBV19	TRBJ1-4	TGTGCCAGTAGGGACAGTGGGGAAAAACTGTTTTTT	CASRDSGEKLFF
13	-	-	TRBV5-1	TRBJ2-7	TGCGCCAGCAGCTTGACCCAGGGTTACGAGCAGTACTTC	CASSLTQGYEQYF
14	-	-	TRBV14	TRBJ1-2	TGTGCCAGCAGCCAAGAGGGCAGGGGAAGGAGCTACACCTTC	CASSQEGRGRSYTF
13	-	-	TRBV29-1	TRBJ2-2	TGCAGCGTTGAGGCGAGAAACACCGGGGAGCTGTTTTTT	CSVEARNTGELFF
15	-	-	TRBV28	TRBJ1-2	TGTGCCAGCAGTACGACAGTTTGGACCGGGGGTGGCTACACCTTC	CASSTTVWTGGGYTF
12	-	-	TRBV2	TRBJ1-1	TGTGCCAGCAGTGTCATGAACACTGAAGCTTTCTTT	CASSVMNTEAFF
17	-	-	TRBV28	TRBJ1-4	TGTGCCAGCAGCCACGACAGCATATCTTCAACTAATGAAAAACTGTTTTTT	CASSHDSISSTNEKLFF
16	TRBD1	-	TRBV7-9	TRBJ2-1	TGTGCCAGCAGCTTAGGAGGGACAGGGGGCTACAATGAGCAGTTCTTC	CASSLGGTGGYNEQFF
13	-	-	TRBV6-6	TRBJ1-2	TGTGCCAGCAGTAGAATCAGACAGAATGGCTACACCTTC	CASSRIRQNGYTF
14	TRBD1	-	TRBV9	TRBJ1-1	TGTGCCAGCAGCGTAGAGGACAGGGGCACTGAAGCTTTCTTT	CASSVEDRGTEAFF
19	TRBD2	-	TRBV7-2	TRBJ2-5	TGTGCCAGCAGCCCCCTCCGCCGGTCGCTAGCGGGGGGACAAGAGACCCAGTACTTC	CASSPLRRSLAGGQETQYF
18	TRBD2	-	TRBV5-1	TRBJ2-2	TGCGCCAGCAGCCGATCTCGTCCGGGACTAGCGAACACCGGGGAGCTGTTTTTT	CASSRSRPGLANTGELFF
13	-	-	TRBV4-3	TRBJ1-2	TGCGCCAGCAGCCATGACACAGGGTTCGGCTACACCTTC	CASSHDTGFGYTF
18	-	-	TRBV7-9	TRBJ2-3	TGTGCCAGCAGCCAACGGACAAGGAGGGAGAGTGTCACAGATACGCAGTATTTT	CASSQRTRRESVTDTQYF
12	TRBD2	-	TRBV27	TRBJ2-5	TGTGCCAGCAGTTTTTGTTTCTGGCGGGGGGACTTC	CASSFCFWRGDF
16	TRBD1	-	TRBV5-1	TRBJ1-1	TGCGCCAGCAGCCCGGGGGACAGGAGATTGAACACTGAAGCTTTCTTT	CASSPGDRRLNTEAFF
15	TRBD2	-	TRBV5-8	TRBJ2-3	TGTGCCAGCAGCTCATTCGGGGGGGTCACAGATACGCAGTATTTT	CASSSFGGVTDTQYF
13	-	-	TRBV7-2	TRBJ1-1	TGTGCCAGCAGCTTACGGAGGGACACTGAAGCTTTCTTT	CASSLRRDTEAFF
15	TRBD1	-	TRBV7-2	TRBJ1-6	TGTGCCAGCAGCGTAGGACAGGGTGCGGGTTCACCCCTCCACTTT	CASSVGQGAGSPLHF
13	-	-	TRBV5-1	TRBJ1-5	TGCGCCAGCAGCTTCAACGGCAATCAGCCCCAGCATTTT	CASSFNGNQPQHF
15	-	-	TRBV5-1	TRBJ2-5	TGCGCCAGCAGCTTGGCCGGGTGGGGGCAAGAGACCCAGTACTTC	CASSLAGWGQETQYF
15	-	-	TRBV4-3	TRBJ2-7	TGCGCCAGCAGCCAAGATATCACTAGATCGGGCGAGCAGTACTTC	CASSQDITRSGEQYF
14	TRBD2	few	TRBV30	TRBJ2-3	TGTGCCTGGAGCCAGCGGGGCAGGACAGATACGCAGTATTTT	CAWSQRGRTDTQYF
14	TRBD2	-	TRBV30	TRBJ2-7	TGTGCCTGGACACTAGCGGGGGGGCCCTTCGGACAGTACTTC	CAWTLAGGPFGQYF
14	TRBD1	-	TRBV6-1	TRBJ1-5	TGTGCCAGCAGCGGGACAGGGGTGAGGCAGCCCCAGCATTTT	CASSGTGVRQPQHF
15	-	-	TRBV6-1	TRBJ1-6	TGTGCCAGCAGTGAAGTGGGCCGCAATAATTCACCCCTCCACTTT	CASSEVGRNNSPLHF
15	TRBD1	few	TRBV18	TRBJ1-3	TGTGCCAGCTCACCCAAACAGGGGTCTGGAAACACCATATATTTT	CASSPKQGSGNTIYF
14	TRBD1	-	TRBV9	TRBJ1-2	TGTGCCAGCAGCGTCCAGGGGGCCTTAGATGGCTACACCTTC	CASSVQGALDGYTF
13	-	-	TRBV10-1	TRBJ1-2	TGCGCCAGCAGCCGCTCTAGGACGGATGGCTACACCTTC	CASSRSRTDGYTF
13	-	-	TRBV4-1	TRBJ1-4	TGCGCCAGCAGCGAAGAAAGGAGTGAAAAACTGTTTTTT	CASSEERSEKLFF
15	-	medium-sized	TRBV11-3	TRBJ1-1	TGTGCCAGCAGCTTAGGACCGGTTGGATACACTGAAGCTTTCTTT	CASSLGPVGYTEAFF
16	-	-	TRBV19	TRBJ1-2	TGTGCCAGTAGTATAGCCTCAGGGACTTGGGGCTTGGGCTACACCTTC	CASSIASGTWGLGYTF
15	-	once	TRBV28	TRBJ1-6	TGTGCCAGCAGTTCCTCTCAGGGTCGGAATTCACCCCTCCACTTT	CASSSSQGRNSPLHF
15	-	-	TRBV27	TRBJ1-2	TGTGCCAGCAGGCTAGGGGGGGCGCCTGCTTCCGGCTACACCTTC	CASRLGGAPASGYTF
12	-	once	TRBV5-1	TRBJ2-1	TGCGCCAGCAGCTTGGTAGAGGATGAGCAGTTCTTC	CASSLVEDEQFF
13	-	once	TRBV7-8	TRBJ2-5	TGTGCCAGCACCGCTTCGGCTCGGGCGACCCAGTACTTC	CASTASARATQYF